Below, one T cell receptor (beta chain) is given with its context. Its target is not known. It was with a sample-barcoded 5' primer and a J-beta primer mix that a second PCR of about 6 to 12 cycles was run. From the 5' RACE reads, TCRdb called clonotypes with MiXCR, one entry per CDR3 protein. The table records about 1 million distinct CDR3 sequences, under 55% of them present only once. The data stem from a study of blood T cells in healthy people across ages. Whole-study findings and limits: Conclusively comparing naive with antigen-experienced cells was impossible with unsorted PBMCs.

The CDR3 has 12 residues. Looked up from germline, CDR1 is ENHRY and CDR2 is SYGVKD. J lost 8 bases, V lost 6 bases, and 2 bases had no gene match. The chain carries TRBV10-3 and TRBJ2-1; 9 positions agree with TRBD1. Sequences were obtained from blood. The clonotype originates from a woman aged 60-75 years in good health. CDR3 in DNA: TGTGCCATCAGAACAGGGGGCGATGAGCAGTTCTTC. Protein sequence: CAIRTGGDEQFF.